Listed below are T cell receptor beta chains from one sample, sequenced in a study of human T cells and chemical hapten exposure. TCRdb re-called the RACE reads with MiXCR, one entry per CDR3 protein. The table has about 110,000 distinct CDR3 sequences, 9% to 9.5% seen once; the top ten hold 2.5% to 3.5%. The sequenced sample was whole blood, obtained in connection with sensitization to the hapten diphenylcyclopropenone (DPC). All receptors derive from a woman aged 35 to 49 with alopecia areata. Some clones in this sample may be carry-over from other donors' samples. The CDR3 runs from the conserved cysteine through the conserved F or W. A D gene is named only where the DNA matches it firmly. Clone sizes are given selectively: once, few, many, or a class where the clone is expanded.

v_gene: TRBV12-3/TRBV12-4; abundance: many; j_gene: TRBJ2-3; d_gene: TRBD1; CDR3nt: TGTGCCAGCAGTATTCGACAGGGGTCGAGCACAGATACGCAGTATTTT; CDR3aa: CASSIRQGSSTDTQYF
v_gene: TRBV25-1; abundance: many; j_gene: TRBJ2-1; d_gene: NA; CDR3nt: TGTGCCAGCATGGATCCCCGGGCGGCCAATGAGCAGTTCTTC; CDR3aa: CASMDPRAANEQFF
v_gene: TRBV29-1; abundance: few; j_gene: TRBJ1-1; d_gene: TRBD1; CDR3nt: TGCAGCGTTGGGTCAGGGGGGAACACTGAAGCTTTCTTT; CDR3aa: CSVGSGGNTEAFF
v_gene: TRBV12-3/TRBV12-4; abundance: NA; j_gene: TRBJ2-1; d_gene: TRBD2; CDR3nt: TGTGCCAGCAGTTCTACCGGGACTAGCGGGGGGGATGAGCAGTTCTTC; CDR3aa: CASSSTGTSGGDEQFF
v_gene: TRBV12-3/TRBV12-4; abundance: NA; j_gene: TRBJ1-5; d_gene: NA; CDR3nt: TGTGCCAGCCGCGACAGTTACAATCAGCCCCAGCATTTT; CDR3aa: CASRDSYNQPQHF
v_gene: TRBV7-9; abundance: many; j_gene: TRBJ2-1; d_gene: NA; CDR3nt: TGTGCCAGCAGTCACCCCAGCAGCCCCGACTCCTACAATGAGCAGTTCTTC; CDR3aa: CASSHPSSPDSYNEQFF
v_gene: TRBV29-1; abundance: few; j_gene: TRBJ2-5; d_gene: NA; CDR3nt: TGCAGCGTCGGACCTTCGGAGACCCAGTACTTC; CDR3aa: CSVGPSETQYF
v_gene: TRBV4-3; abundance: NA; j_gene: TRBJ2-3; d_gene: NA; CDR3nt: TGCGCCAGCAGCCAAGATGGGGCAGGCGAGGCAGATACGCAGTATTTT; CDR3aa: CASSQDGAGEADTQYF
v_gene: TRBV4-1; abundance: many; j_gene: TRBJ1-2; d_gene: NA; CDR3nt: TGCGCCAGCAGCCAACAGGGTAGCTATGGCTACACCTTC; CDR3aa: CASSQQGSYGYTF
v_gene: TRBV7-2; abundance: few; j_gene: TRBJ2-1; d_gene: TRBD2; CDR3nt: TGCGCCTCGAAGAGCGGGGACTCCTACAATGAGCAGTTCTTC; CDR3aa: CASKSGDSYNEQFF
v_gene: TRBV7-6; abundance: NA; j_gene: TRBJ2-7; d_gene: TRBD2; CDR3nt: TGTGCCAGCAGCTTAGCGGGAGCGGGGGGGACCTACGAGCAGTACTTC; CDR3aa: CASSLAGAGGTYEQYF
v_gene: TRBV7-9; abundance: NA; j_gene: TRBJ1-1; d_gene: NA; CDR3nt: TGTGCCAGCAGGGAAACAGCGCCTGAAGCTTTCTTT; CDR3aa: CASRETAPEAFF
v_gene: TRBV19; abundance: many; j_gene: TRBJ2-3; d_gene: NA; CDR3nt: TGTGCCAGTAGTGGTCAGAGTACGCAGTATTTT; CDR3aa: CASSGQSTQYF
v_gene: TRBV18; abundance: once; j_gene: TRBJ2-5; d_gene: NA; CDR3nt: TGTGCCAGCTCAACCTCCAGGAGGAACGGAGAGACCCAGTACTTC; CDR3aa: CASSTSRRNGETQYF
v_gene: TRBV19; abundance: many; j_gene: TRBJ2-7; d_gene: TRBD1; CDR3nt: TGTGCCAGTAGTCCATGGACAGGGGACCCCTACGAGCAGTACTTC; CDR3aa: CASSPWTGDPYEQYF
v_gene: TRBV7-2; abundance: NA; j_gene: TRBJ2-1; d_gene: TRBD1; CDR3nt: TGTGCCGCCGGGACAGCCACCTACAATGAGCAGTTCTTC; CDR3aa: CAAGTATYNEQFF
v_gene: TRBV12-5; abundance: NA; j_gene: TRBJ2-5; d_gene: NA; CDR3nt: TGTGCTAGTGGTTTGTCCCCCCTCGCAGGCCAAGAGACCCAGTACTTC; CDR3aa: CASGLSPLAGQETQYF
v_gene: TRBV3-1; abundance: many; j_gene: TRBJ2-5; d_gene: NA; CDR3nt: TGTGCCAGCAGCCAAGATCCGGAGACCCAGTACTTC; CDR3aa: CASSQDPETQYF
v_gene: TRBV5-6; abundance: few; j_gene: TRBJ2-4; d_gene: TRBD1; CDR3nt: TGTGCCAGCAGCTTCCCCCGTGACAGGGCTGGTACCCCAGGACCAACCTACTACGGCCGGCACTTC; CDR3aa: CASSFPRDRAGTPGPTYYGRHF
v_gene: TRBV18; abundance: NA; j_gene: TRBJ1-2; d_gene: NA; CDR3nt: TGTGCCAGCTCACCAGAAAGGGTTCCAGACTATGGCTACACCTTC; CDR3aa: CASSPERVPDYGYTF
v_gene: TRBV5-1; abundance: NA; j_gene: TRBJ1-5; d_gene: NA; CDR3nt: TGCGCCAGCAGCTTGGGCGTGACAGGAGATCAGCCCCAGCATTTT; CDR3aa: CASSLGVTGDQPQHF
v_gene: TRBV5-1; abundance: few; j_gene: TRBJ2-5; d_gene: TRBD2; CDR3nt: TGCGCCAGCAGCTTGGTCGCTCTCGCGGGGGGAGAGACCCAGTACTTC; CDR3aa: CASSLVALAGGETQYF
v_gene: TRBV7-2; abundance: many; j_gene: TRBJ2-7; d_gene: NA; CDR3nt: TGTGCCAGCAGCCGTGGGGGAGGCTACGAGCAGTACTTC; CDR3aa: CASSRGGGYEQYF
v_gene: TRBV29-1; abundance: many; j_gene: TRBJ1-1; d_gene: TRBD1; CDR3nt: TGCAGCGTCGCGCGGGACAGCTTGAACACTGAAGCTTTCTTT; CDR3aa: CSVARDSLNTEAFF
v_gene: TRBV10-1; abundance: many; j_gene: TRBJ1-1; d_gene: NA; CDR3nt: TGCGCCAGCAGCGCCTCTCTCCCCCTCAGGGGAGCTTTCTTT; CDR3aa: CASSASLPLRGAFF
v_gene: TRBV10-2; abundance: few; j_gene: TRBJ2-7; d_gene: NA; CDR3nt: TGCGCCAGCAGTGAGTTACTGACACCCTACGAGCAGTACTTC; CDR3aa: CASSELLTPYEQYF
v_gene: TRBV14; abundance: many; j_gene: TRBJ1-5; d_gene: NA; CDR3nt: TGTGCCCGGGACGGGTTCTGGCCTGGGGATCAGCCCCAGCATTTT; CDR3aa: CARDGFWPGDQPQHF
v_gene: TRBV4-3; abundance: many; j_gene: TRBJ2-3; d_gene: TRBD2; CDR3nt: TGCGCCAGCAGCACACTAGCGGGGGGCACAGATACGCAGTATTTT; CDR3aa: CASSTLAGGTDTQYF
v_gene: TRBV12-3/TRBV12-4; abundance: many; j_gene: TRBJ2-2; d_gene: NA; CDR3nt: TGTGCCAGCAGCAGGGACACCCCCACCGGGGAGCTGTTTTTT; CDR3aa: CASSRDTPTGELFF
v_gene: TRBV5-6; abundance: NA; j_gene: TRBJ1-1; d_gene: TRBD1; CDR3nt: TGTGCCAGCAGCTTTGGGACAGGCCAAACCTTGAACACTGAAGCTTTCTTT; CDR3aa: CASSFGTGQTLNTEAFF
v_gene: TRBV7-2; abundance: few; j_gene: TRBJ1-1; d_gene: NA; CDR3nt: TGTGCCAGCAGCCCACCCCCCGGACAAAACACTGAAGCTTTCTTT; CDR3aa: CASSPPPGQNTEAFF
v_gene: TRBV7-3; abundance: NA; j_gene: TRBJ2-3; d_gene: TRBD1; CDR3nt: TGTGCCAGCAGCTTAGGGACAGGGTGGGATACGCAGTATTTT; CDR3aa: CASSLGTGWDTQYF
v_gene: TRBV12-3/TRBV12-4; abundance: NA; j_gene: TRBJ2-5; d_gene: NA; CDR3nt: TGTGCCAGCAGGGACTGGGAGAAGGAGACCCAGTACTTC; CDR3aa: CASRDWEKETQYF
v_gene: TRBV6-2/TRBV6-3; abundance: few; j_gene: TRBJ2-3; d_gene: NA; CDR3nt: TGTGCCAGCAGTTACTCGGACTCGGATACGCAGTATTTT; CDR3aa: CASSYSDSDTQYF
v_gene: TRBV7-3; abundance: NA; j_gene: TRBJ2-1; d_gene: TRBD2; CDR3nt: TGTGCCAGCAGCTTACGACTAGCGGGGGCCAATGAGCAGTTCTTC; CDR3aa: CASSLRLAGANEQFF
v_gene: TRBV5-1; abundance: many; j_gene: TRBJ2-2; d_gene: NA; CDR3nt: TGCGCCAGCAGCTCTCTCGCAGGCATGAACACCGGGGAGCTGTTTTTT; CDR3aa: CASSSLAGMNTGELFF
v_gene: TRBV20-1; abundance: NA; j_gene: TRBJ1-2; d_gene: TRBD1; CDR3nt: TGCAGTGCTACCGGGACAGGGTCAAGATTTGGCTGGGATGGCTACACCTTC; CDR3aa: CSATGTGSRFGWDGYTF
v_gene: TRBV5-8; abundance: NA; j_gene: TRBJ1-5; d_gene: NA; CDR3nt: TGTGCCAGCAGCTTATTTGGGAGCAATCAGCCCCAGCATTTT; CDR3aa: CASSLFGSNQPQHF
v_gene: TRBV6-4; abundance: NA; j_gene: TRBJ2-1; d_gene: TRBD2; CDR3nt: TGTGTCACCAGCTTACTAGCGGGGTCCAGTGAGCAGTTCTTC; CDR3aa: CVTSLLAGSSEQFF
v_gene: TRBV18; abundance: many; j_gene: TRBJ1-5; d_gene: TRBD1; CDR3nt: TGTGCCAGCTCACCAACAGGGGGCGGCAATCAGCCCCAGCATTTT; CDR3aa: CASSPTGGGNQPQHF
v_gene: TRBV25-1; abundance: many; j_gene: TRBJ2-7; d_gene: TRBD1; CDR3nt: TGTGCCAGCAGGGGGACAGGTATCTACGAGCAGTACTTC; CDR3aa: CASRGTGIYEQYF
v_gene: TRBV7-9; abundance: NA; j_gene: TRBJ1-2; d_gene: NA; CDR3nt: TGTGCCAGCAGCTTTTATGGGGCGTCAGCTTCCAACTATCATGGCTACACCTTC; CDR3aa: CASSFYGASASNYHGYTF
v_gene: TRBV6-1; abundance: many; j_gene: TRBJ1-2; d_gene: NA; CDR3nt: TGTGCCAGCACCGAGCCAGGGCCGTCCTACTATGGCTACACCTTC; CDR3aa: CASTEPGPSYYGYTF
v_gene: TRBV6-5; abundance: few; j_gene: TRBJ2-7; d_gene: TRBD1; CDR3nt: TGTGCCAGCACTTTCAATCCGGGACAGGACGCCTACGAGCAGTACTTC; CDR3aa: CASTFNPGQDAYEQYF
v_gene: TRBV28; abundance: many; j_gene: TRBJ1-2; d_gene: NA; CDR3nt: TGTGCCAGCAGTTTCCGAGAGAACGGGTATGGCTACACCTTC; CDR3aa: CASSFRENGYGYTF
v_gene: TRBV11-3; abundance: many; j_gene: TRBJ1-6; d_gene: NA; CDR3nt: TGTGCCAGCAGCTTGGACAACAACCCAGTTTCACCCCTCCACTTT; CDR3aa: CASSLDNNPVSPLHF
v_gene: TRBV24-1; abundance: few; j_gene: TRBJ1-2; d_gene: TRBD1; CDR3nt: TGTGCCACCAGTGACACGGACAGGGGGGATGGCTACACCTTC; CDR3aa: CATSDTDRGDGYTF
v_gene: TRBV12-3/TRBV12-4; abundance: NA; j_gene: TRBJ2-3; d_gene: NA; CDR3nt: TGTGCCAGCACTCAACGGGGGCCAGATACGCAGTATTTT; CDR3aa: CASTQRGPDTQYF
v_gene: TRBV29-1; abundance: few; j_gene: TRBJ1-2; d_gene: NA; CDR3nt: TGCAGCGTGAGACAGAACTATGGCTACACCTTC; CDR3aa: CSVRQNYGYTF
v_gene: TRBV19; abundance: few; j_gene: TRBJ2-3; d_gene: TRBD2; CDR3nt: TGTGCCAGTAGTCCGGGACTAGCGGGGGTAGATACGCAGTATTTT; CDR3aa: CASSPGLAGVDTQYF
v_gene: TRBV11-2; abundance: NA; j_gene: TRBJ2-5; d_gene: TRBD1; CDR3nt: TGTGCCAGCAGCTCGACCCTACAGGGGGCGATAATCCAAGAGACCCAGTACTTC; CDR3aa: CASSSTLQGAIIQETQYF
v_gene: TRBV19; abundance: many; j_gene: TRBJ2-4; d_gene: NA; CDR3nt: TGTGCCAGTAACTCGGGGGAAAGACTAGCCAAAAACATTCAGTACTTC; CDR3aa: CASNSGERLAKNIQYF